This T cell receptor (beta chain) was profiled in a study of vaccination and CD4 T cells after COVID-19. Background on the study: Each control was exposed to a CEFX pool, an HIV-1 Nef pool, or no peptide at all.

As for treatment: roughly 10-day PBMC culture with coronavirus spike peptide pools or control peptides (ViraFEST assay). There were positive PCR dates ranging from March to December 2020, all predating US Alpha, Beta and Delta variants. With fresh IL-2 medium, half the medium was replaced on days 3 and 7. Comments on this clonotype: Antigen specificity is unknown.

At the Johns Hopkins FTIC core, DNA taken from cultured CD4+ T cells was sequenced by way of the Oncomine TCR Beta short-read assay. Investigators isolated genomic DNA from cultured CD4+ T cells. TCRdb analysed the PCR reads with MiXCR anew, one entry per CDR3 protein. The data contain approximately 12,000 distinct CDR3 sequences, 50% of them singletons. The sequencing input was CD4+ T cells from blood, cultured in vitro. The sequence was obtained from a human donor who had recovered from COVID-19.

CDR3: CASSSGHFTDTQYF. DNA for the CDR3: TGTGCCAGCAGCTCAGGACACTTCACAGATACGCAGTATTTT. This chain uses TRBV7-8 with TRBJ2-3; TRBD1 might be the D (5 bases). Germline-derived CDR1 and CDR2 are SGHVS and FQNEAQ. The CDR3 runs to 14 residues. V was pared by 4 bases and J by 2 bases, with 10 bases between.